The sample holds many counts of the clone carrying this T cell receptor (beta chain). This entry is derived from a study of T cells in Graves' hyperthyroidism and ophthalmopathy. Amplification yielded TCR beta CDR3 regions, with RNA transcripts as the source. First-round RT-PCR of the TCR CDR3 relied on the HTBI primer set. TCRdb called the multiplex PCR reads again in MiXCR, with one record for every CDR3 protein. Of a few hundred thousand distinct CDR3 sequences in the sample, 14% to 15% are singletons; the top ten hold roughly 33%. The germline V gene has CDR1 LGHDT and CDR2 YNNKEL (reference sequence). There are 14 residues in the CDR3. The V and J ends lost 2 bases and 8 bases, in that order; junction bases with no gene match: 3.

This chain connects TRBV3-1 to TRBJ2-1, with 10 bases matching TRBD1. The specimen was blood. This TCR derives from a woman aged 30 to 39 with Graves' hyperthyroidism. CDR3 in DNA: TGTGCCAGCAGCCAACTGGGGACAGGGGATGAGCAGTTCTTC. Amino acids: CASSQLGTGDEQFF.